This T cell receptor (beta chain) was observed in a study of blood T cell repertoires in COVID-19. Study background: Samples representing acute and convalescent COVID-19 were sourced from the United States, Italy and Spain. T cells, B-cell-depleted T cells, or PBMCs supplied cDNA or gDNA.

How the authors handled the data: It was from reference gene primer amplification that nucleated cell counts were estimated. Assay: immunoSEQ multiplex PCR; the TCRdb copy retains only in-frame clones and omits some. That table is the source of V, J and clone size, and D and trimming were worked out from the DNA. Here the sample spans over 140,000 clones, 80% to 85% being singletons. V trimming: 4 bases; J trimming: 2 bases; junction bases outside the gene matches: 5. The CDR3 has 15 residues. CDR1 is LGHNA and CDR2 is YSLEER in the germline V gene. The sample was peripheral blood. This TCR was recovered from a woman aged 55-70 years with acute or convalescent COVID-19. The chain couples TRBV4-3 to TRBJ2-7, with 10 bases lining up with TRBD2. The CDR3 nucleotides read TGCGCCAGCAGCCTCGGACTAGCGGAAACCTACGAGCAGTACTTC. It specifies CASSLGLAETYEQYF.